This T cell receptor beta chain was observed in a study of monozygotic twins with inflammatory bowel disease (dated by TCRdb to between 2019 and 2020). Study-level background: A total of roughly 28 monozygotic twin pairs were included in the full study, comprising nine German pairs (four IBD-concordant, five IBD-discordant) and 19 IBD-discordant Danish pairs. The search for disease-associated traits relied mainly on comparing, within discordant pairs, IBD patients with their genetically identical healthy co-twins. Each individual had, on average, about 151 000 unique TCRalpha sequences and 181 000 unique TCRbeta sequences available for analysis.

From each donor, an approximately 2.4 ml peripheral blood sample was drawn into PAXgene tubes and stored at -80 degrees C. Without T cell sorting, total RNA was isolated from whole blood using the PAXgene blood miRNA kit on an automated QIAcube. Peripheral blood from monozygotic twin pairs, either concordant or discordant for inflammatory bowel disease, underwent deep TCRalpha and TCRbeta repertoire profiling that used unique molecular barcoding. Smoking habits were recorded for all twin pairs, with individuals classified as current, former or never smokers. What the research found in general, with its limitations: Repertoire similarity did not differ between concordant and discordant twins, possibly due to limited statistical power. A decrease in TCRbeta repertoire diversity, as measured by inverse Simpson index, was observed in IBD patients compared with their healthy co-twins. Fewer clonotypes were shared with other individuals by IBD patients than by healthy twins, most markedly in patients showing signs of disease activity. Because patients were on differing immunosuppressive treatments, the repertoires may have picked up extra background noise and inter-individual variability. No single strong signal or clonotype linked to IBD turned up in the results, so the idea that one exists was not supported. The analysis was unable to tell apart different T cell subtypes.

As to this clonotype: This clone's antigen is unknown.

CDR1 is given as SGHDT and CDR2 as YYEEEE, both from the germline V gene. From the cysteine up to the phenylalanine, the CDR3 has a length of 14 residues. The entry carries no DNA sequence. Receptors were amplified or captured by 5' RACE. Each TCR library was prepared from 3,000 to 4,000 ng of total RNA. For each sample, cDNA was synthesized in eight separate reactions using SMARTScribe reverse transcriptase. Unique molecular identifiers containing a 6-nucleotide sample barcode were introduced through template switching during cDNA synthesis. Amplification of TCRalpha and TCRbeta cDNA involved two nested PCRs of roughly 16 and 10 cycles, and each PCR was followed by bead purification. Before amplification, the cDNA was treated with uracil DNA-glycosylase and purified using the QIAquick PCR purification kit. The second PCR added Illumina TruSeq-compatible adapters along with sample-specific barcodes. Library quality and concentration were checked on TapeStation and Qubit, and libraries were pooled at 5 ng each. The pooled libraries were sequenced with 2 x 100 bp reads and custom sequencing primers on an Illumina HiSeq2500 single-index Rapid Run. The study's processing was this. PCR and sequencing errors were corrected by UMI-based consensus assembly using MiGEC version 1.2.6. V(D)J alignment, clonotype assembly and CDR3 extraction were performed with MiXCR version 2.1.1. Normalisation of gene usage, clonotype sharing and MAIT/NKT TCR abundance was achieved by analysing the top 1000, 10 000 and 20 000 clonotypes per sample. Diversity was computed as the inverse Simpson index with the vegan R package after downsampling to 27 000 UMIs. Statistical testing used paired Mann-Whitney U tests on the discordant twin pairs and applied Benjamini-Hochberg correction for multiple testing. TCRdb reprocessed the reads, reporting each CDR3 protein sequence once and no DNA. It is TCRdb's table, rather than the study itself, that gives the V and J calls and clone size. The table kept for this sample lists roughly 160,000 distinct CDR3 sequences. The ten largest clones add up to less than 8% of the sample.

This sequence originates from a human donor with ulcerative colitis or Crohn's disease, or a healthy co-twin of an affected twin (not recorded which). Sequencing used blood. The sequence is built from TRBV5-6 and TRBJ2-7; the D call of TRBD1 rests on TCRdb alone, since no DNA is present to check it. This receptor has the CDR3 CASSSTGGAGEQYF.